This entry features one T cell receptor beta chain sequence. A junction end diverges from the germline sequence, so it may reflect a read error. Unique molecular identifiers were incorporated when the TCRbeta library was constructed. TCRdb reprocessed the PCR reads with MiXCR, giving one entry per CDR3 protein. The top ten clones hold less than 4.5% of a sample with over 550,000 distinct CDR3 sequences, roughly a tenth of them seen once. The record originates from a study of T-cell reconstitution after alpha-beta-depleted transplantation in children. In germline, CDR1 is MNHEY, CDR2 SVGAGI. The CDR3 spans 12 residues.

Sequences were derived from PBMCs from the stem cell graft donor, sampled from the stem cell graft. The V gene is TRBV6-5, the J gene TRBJ2-2; the D gene is possibly TRBD2 (5 bases). The source is a human donor who donated a stem cell graft to a child with acute myeloid leukemia. CDR3 coding DNA: TGTGCCAGCAGTTACACAACCGGGGAGCTGTATTTT. Protein sequence: CASSYTTGELYF.